A single sample gave rise to the 19 T cell receptor beta chains below, sequenced in a study of T cells in Graves' hyperthyroidism and ophthalmopathy. There were TCR beta CDR3 regions amplified from RNA transcripts. The TCR CDR3 was amplified in a first-round RT-PCR using the HTBI primer set. TCRdb called the multiplex PCR reads again in MiXCR, with one record for every CDR3 protein. The sample lists under 750,000 distinct CDR3 sequences, under 20% occurring once. Specimen: blood. The source is a woman between 50 and 59 years old with Graves' hyperthyroidism that later progressed to Graves' ophthalmopathy.

This clonotype was recorded a few times. V usage is TRBV5-1 and J usage is TRBJ2-7; unclear D gene. This CDR3 contains 12 residues. V was trimmed by 4 bases and J by 6 bases, leaving 11 bases between them. CDR1 is SGHRS and CDR2 is YFSETQ in the germline V gene. CDR3 coding DNA: TGCGCCAGCAGCGAGGTTTTTGGCGAGCAGTACTTC. It specifies CASSEVFGEQYF.

The chain combines TRBV5-6 with TRBJ1-5, with 7 nucleotides matching TRBD1. Losses at the gene ends were 4 bases for V and 6 bases for J; bases not matched to a gene: 7. The CDR3 consists of 14 residues. The V gene's germline CDR1 is SGHDT and CDR2 YYEEEE. The CDR3 sequence: CASSVTGAGQPQHF. DNA of the CDR3: TGTGCCAGCAGCGTAACAGGGGCGGGTCAGCCCCAGCATTTT.

The chain is built from TRBV2 and TRBJ1-5; no firm D call. Between the trimmed V and J ends, which lost 2 bases and 2 bases, there was a span of 10 bases. The CDR3 is made up of 15 amino acids. Germline assignment: CDR1 SNHLY and CDR2 FYNNEI. CDR3 nucleotides: TGTGCCAGCAGTGAACGGGTAGTTGGCAATCAGCCCCAGCATTTT. This translates into CASSERVVGNQPQHF.

The table lists this clonotype with many counts. The chain links TRBV5-1 to TRBJ2-7; D gene uncertain. V lost 0 bases and J lost 2, with 6 bases in between. The CDR3 sequence is 13 residues long. Per germline, CDR1 SGHRS and CDR2 YFSETQ. This CDR3 reads CASSLELTYEQYF. The CDR3 nucleotides are TGCGCCAGCAGCTTGGAGCTGACCTACGAGCAGTACTTC.

This clonotype has only a few counts. The gene calls are TRBV19 and TRBJ1-6, with 7 positions matching TRBD1. CDR3 length: 14 amino acids. Germline V CDR1 and CDR2: LNHDA, SQIVND (reference sequence). V lost 5 bases, J lost 9 bases, and 7 bases stayed unmatched. CDR3 sequence reads: CASSFQGVVSPLHF. DNA for the CDR3: TGTGCCAGTAGTTTCCAGGGGGTGGTTTCACCCCTCCACTTT.

The chain carries TRBV9 and TRBJ2-2; 7 bases fit TRBD1. From germline, CDR1 is SGDLS and CDR2 YYNGEE. The CDR3 covers 16 residues. V lost 0 bases and J lost 0; bases outside the gene matches: 2. CDR3 sequence reads: CASSVDGTANTGELFF. The CDR3 nucleotides are TGTGCCAGCAGCGTAGATGGGACAGCGAACACCGGGGAGCTGTTTTTT.

This clonotype has at least ten counts. The chain is built from TRBV5-6 and TRBJ2-2, with D perhaps TRBD1 (6 bases). The V gene lost 3 bases and the J gene lost 6 bases, with 9 bases spanning the gap. The germline gives CDR1 SGHDT, CDR2 YYEEEE. The CDR3 is made up of 13 amino acids. The CDR3 nucleotides are TGTGCCAGCAGCTCGACAGGCCCCGGGGAGCTGTTTTTT. It codes for CASSSTGPGELFF.

This clonotype occurred many times. The genes are TRBV5-1 and TRBJ1-4; D is unresolved. V was clipped by 5 bases and J by 0 bases, with 14 bases between them. The CDR3 runs 16 residues. CDR1 and CDR2 from the germline V gene are SGHRS and YFSETQ. CDR3 loop: CASRRQPQATNEKLFF. As DNA, the CDR3 is TGCGCCAGCAGACGGCAGCCCCAGGCAACTAATGAAAAACTGTTTTTT. The full variable domain, its missing parts supplied by reference TRBV5-1 and TRBJ1-4, is KAGVTQTPRYLIKTRGQQVTLSCSPISGHRSVSWYQQTPGQGLQFLFEYFSETQRNKGNFPGRFSGRQFSNSRSEMNVSTLELGDSALYLCASRRQPQATNEKLFFGSGTQLSVL.

This clonotype appeared a few times. The chain is built from TRBV29-1 and TRBJ1-1, with TRBD1 matching over 8 bases. From germline, CDR1 is SQVTM and CDR2 ANQGSEA. V shed 6 bases and J 1 base; nucleotides not matched to a gene: 4. CDR3 size: 13 residues. In DNA form, the CDR3 reads TGCAGCGTCGAGGGACAGGCGAACACTGAAGCTTTCTTT. This encodes CSVEGQANTEAFF.

The chain carries TRBV25-1 and TRBJ2-3, with 7 bases fitting TRBD1. With V trimmed by 4 bases and J by 0 bases, 4 bases remained unmatched. The CDR3 extends over 15 amino acids. Germline CDR1 is MGHDK and CDR2 is SYGVNS. CDR3 loop: CASSGDRASTDTQYF. CDR3 sequence (DNA): TGTGCCAGCAGTGGGGACAGAGCTAGCACAGATACGCAGTATTTT.

At least ten counts were recorded for this clonotype. The J gene is TRBJ2-5, the V gene TRBV6-5; 9 bases fit TRBD2. The CDR3 totals 18 residues. V lost 0 bases, J lost 4 bases, and 12 bases stayed unmatched. The germline V gene encodes CDR1 MNHEY and CDR2 SVGAGI. The CDR3 coding sequence is TGTGCCAGCAGTTACTCGCTCTCCAGCGGGGGGATCGGAGAGACCCAGTACTTC. It codes for CASSYSLSSGGIGETQYF.

This clonotype was counted ten times or more. The J gene is TRBJ1-1, the V gene TRBV27; the match to TRBD1 covers 7 bases. The CDR3 has 16 residues. Trimming took 4 bases from V and 1 from J; bases not matched to a gene: 9. Germline CDR1 and CDR2: MNHEY and SMNVEV (reference sequence). The CDR3: CASSSSWTGGNTEAFF. The CDR3 bases are TGTGCCAGCAGTTCCTCCTGGACAGGAGGGAACACTGAAGCTTTCTTT.

The V call is TRBV4-1, the J call TRBJ1-5; possible D gene TRBD1, 6 bases. Germline CDR1 is MGHRA and CDR2 is YSYEKL. The CDR3 runs to 17 residues. V shed 1 base and J shed 0 bases, with 13 bases lying between them. The CDR3, as DNA: TGCGCCAGCAGCCAAGGGGAACAGGGCTATAGCAATCAGCCCCAGCATTTT. Translated: CASSQGEQGYSNQPQHF.

At least ten counts were recorded for this clonotype. This chain connects TRBV7-9 to TRBJ1-2; D might be TRBD1 (5 bases). The CDR3 length is 13 residues. The V gene's germline CDR1 is SEHNR and CDR2 FQNEAQ (reference sequence). V was clipped by 6 bases and J by 6 bases, with 14 bases between them. The CDR3 coding sequence is TGTGCCAGCAGTCCCAAGGCAGGGAATGGCTACACCTTC. It codes for CASSPKAGNGYTF.

On this clonotype: The junction differs from germline at one of its ends, possibly a read error. The chain couples TRBV3-1 to TRBJ2-5, with TRBD2 identical over 16 bases. The CDR3 is 18 amino acids. The germline gives CDR1 LGHDT, CDR2 YNNKEL (reference sequence). CDR3 nucleotide sequence: TGTGCCAGCAACCAAGGGGGACTAGCGGGGGGGCACCGGGAGACCCAGTACTTC. Protein sequence: CASNQGGLAGGHRETQYF.

This clonotype was seen a few times. The rearrangement links TRBV6-1 to TRBJ1-2; tentative D call: TRBD1 (5 bases). From germline, CDR1 is MNHNS and CDR2 SASEGT. V lost 5 bases and J 1 base, leaving 17 bases between the germline ends. CDR3 length: 16 residues. The CDR3 sequence is CASSLRDSHFNYGYTF. The CDR3 bases are TGTGCCAGCAGTTTACGAGACAGTCACTTTAACTATGGCTACACCTTC.

This clonotype was recorded at least ten times. The CDR3 nucleotides are TGCGCCAGCAGCGCAGTGAGTAGCGGGGGGGCAAAAGATACGCAGTATTTT. Translated, it gives CASSAVSSGGAKDTQYF. The J gene is TRBJ2-3, the V gene TRBV5-1; the match to TRBD2 covers 11 bases. CDR1 and CDR2 from the germline V gene are SGHRS and YFSETQ. CDR3 length: 17 amino acids. V shed 4 bases and J 5 bases; nucleotides not matched to a gene: 12. Variable domain in full (rest from reference TRBV5-1 and TRBJ2-3): KAGVTQTPRYLIKTRGQQVTLSCSPISGHRSVSWYQQTPGQGLQFLFEYFSETQRNKGNFPGRFSGRQFSNSRSEMNVSTLELGDSALYLCASSAVSSGGAKDTQYFGPGTRLTVL.

This chain uses TRBV29-1 with TRBJ1-1; no clear D. The CDR3 contains 13 residues. V gave up 0 bases and J gave up 0 bases, with 5 bases separating them. The V gene's germline CDR1 is SQVTM and CDR2 ANQGSEA. CDR3 coding DNA: TGCAGCGTTGAAGAAATAGTGAACACTGAAGCTTTCTTT. Protein sequence: CSVEEIVNTEAFF.

This clonotype was seen repeatedly, ten times or more. The J gene is TRBJ2-3, the V gene TRBV9; D tentatively reads TRBD1 or TRBD2 (5 bases each). The ends were cut back, 0 bases at V and 3 bases at J, with 14 bases in the middle. This CDR3 spans 16 amino acids. Per the germline V gene, CDR1 is SGDLS and CDR2 is YYNGEE. CDR3 nucleotides: TGTGCCAGCAGCGTAGTCGGGACCAGAGTTACAGATACGCAGTATTTT. Translating it yields CASSVVGTRVTDTQYF.